This TCR beta chain was found in a study of cytomegalovirus exposure and HLA in healthy donors. The primer mix had 60 Vbeta and 13 Jbeta primers. Using immunoSEQ multiplex PCR, the repertoire was profiled, and TCRdb retains in-frame clones only, with some absent. Among about 88,000 clones listed, about 87% were seen once. There are 13 residues in the CDR3. Germline V gene lookup returns CDR1 GTSNPN and CDR2 SVGIG (reference sequence). V lost 3 bases to trimming and J lost 3 bases; unmatched junction nucleotides: 5. V usage is TRBV30 and J usage is TRBJ2-7, with 7 bases lining up with TRBD1. Source material: PBMCs. This receptor was taken from a young man in good health and CMV-seronegative. The CDR3 coding sequence is TGTGCCTGGAGAGGGACAGCCTTCTACGAGCAGTACTTC. It is translated as CAWRGTAFYEQYF.